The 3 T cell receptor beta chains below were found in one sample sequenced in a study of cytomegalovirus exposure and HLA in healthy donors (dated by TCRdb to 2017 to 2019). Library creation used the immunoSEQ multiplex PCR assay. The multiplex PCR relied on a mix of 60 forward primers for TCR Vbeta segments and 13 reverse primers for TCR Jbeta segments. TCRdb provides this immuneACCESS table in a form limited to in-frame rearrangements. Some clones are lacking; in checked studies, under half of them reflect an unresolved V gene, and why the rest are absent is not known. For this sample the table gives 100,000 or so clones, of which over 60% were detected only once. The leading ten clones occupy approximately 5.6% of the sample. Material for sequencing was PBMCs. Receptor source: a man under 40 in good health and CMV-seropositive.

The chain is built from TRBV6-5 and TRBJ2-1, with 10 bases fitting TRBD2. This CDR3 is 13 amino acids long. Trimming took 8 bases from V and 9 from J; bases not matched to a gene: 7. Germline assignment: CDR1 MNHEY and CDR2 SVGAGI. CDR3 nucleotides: TGTGCCAGCGGAGCGGGAGGGCCGATTGAGCAGTTCTTC. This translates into CASGAGGPIEQFF.

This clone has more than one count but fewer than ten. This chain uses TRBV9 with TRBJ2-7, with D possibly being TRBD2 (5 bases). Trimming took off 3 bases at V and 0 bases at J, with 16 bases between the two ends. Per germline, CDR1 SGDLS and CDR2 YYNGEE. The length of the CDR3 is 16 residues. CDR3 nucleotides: TGTGCCAGCAGCGAGTCCAGCGGTGAGAGCTCCTACGAGCAGTACTTC. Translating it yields CASSESSGESSYEQYF. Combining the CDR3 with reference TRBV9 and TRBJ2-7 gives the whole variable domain DSGVTQTPKHLITATGQRVTLRCSPRSGDLSVYWYQQSLDQGLQFLIQYYNGEERAKGNILERFSAQQFPDLHSELNLSSLELGDSALYFCASSESSGESSYEQYFGPGTRLTVT.

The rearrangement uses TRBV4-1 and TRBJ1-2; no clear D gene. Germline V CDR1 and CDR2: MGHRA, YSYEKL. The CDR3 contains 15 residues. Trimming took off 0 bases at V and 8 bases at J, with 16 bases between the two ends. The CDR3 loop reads CASSQERSAPGGYTF. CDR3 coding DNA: TGCGCCAGCAGCCAAGAAAGATCAGCCCCGGGGGGCTACACCTTC.